This T cell receptor (beta chain) was obtained from a study of control samples from healthy donors and cancer patients. Sequencing used immunoSEQ multiplex PCR; TCRdb keeps in-frame clones, though not all of them. In the table there are 82,000 or so clones, 90% to 95% of which are singletons. In germline, CDR1 is SGDLS, CDR2 YYNGEE. The CDR3 runs 16 residues. V lost 3 bases and J lost 7, with 22 bases in between. The chain is built from TRBV9 and TRBJ1-2; weak D call: TRBD1 (5 bases). This TCR was sampled from a woman aged 18-30 years in good health. Sequencing was carried out using blood. The CDR3: CASSAARGLGMGGYTF. The CDR3 DNA follows: TGTGCCAGCAGCGCCGCTCGGGGCCTAGGGATGGGTGGCTACACCTTC.